This record covers a single TCR beta chain. This clone was picked up one time. It lacks a known antigen. No much larger clone is present one base from it, and per-base qualities are unavailable. The source of the sample is a study of blood T cell repertoires in COVID-19 (dated by TCRdb to the early 2020s). Regarding the complete study: Samples from collaborators originated in the United States, Italy and Spain and spanned both the acute and convalescent phases of COVID-19. The material from the prospective study consisted of cDNA or gDNA derived from T cells, B-cell-depleted T cells, or PBMCs. Subjects who had been exposed to COVID-19, were actively infected with it, or had recovered from it provided the deeply sampled blood TCRbeta repertoires that made up the dataset. A freely available public database, intended as a resource for researchers studying the immune response to SARS-CoV-2, is where the repertoires were released. The samples were drawn from two sources: the first 160 participants of the ongoing ImmuneRACE study, and 950 to 1,500 subjects contributed by 6 global collaborators. A de-identified subject ID, COVID-19 status, age in years and sex were almost always included in the sample metadata. HLA class I and class II types, where available, came from metadata supplied by the sample provider rather than from assay-based typing. Results and caveats for the whole study, not just this receptor: Clinical and demographic metadata were provided uncurated, with the amount varying by source and participant.

TCRbeta CDR3 regions were amplified from genomic DNA by means of the immunoSEQ Assay, a bias-controlled multiplex PCR. The paper's processing steps were these. Nucleated cell counts per sample were estimated from amplification of reference gene primers within the assay. To quantify the absolute abundance of each unique TCRbeta CDR3 rearrangement, sequence reads were collapsed and filtered. For each sample, productive Simpson clonality was calculated as the square root of Simpson's diversity index over productive rearrangements. The immuneACCESS repertoire file appears here via TCRdb, limited to in-frame rearrangements. These files lack a portion of the clones; in checked studies, under half of the deficit traces to unresolved V genes, and the cause of the others is not known. V and J calls and clone size are given by that table; D and trimming were obtained from the DNA. The sample yields over 120,000 clones; about 90% were counted once. Around 1.7% of the sample is taken by the ten largest.

Looking up the germline V gene yields CDR1 MNHEY and CDR2 SVGAGI. V drops 6 bases and J drops 3 bases, leaving 11 bases in between. From cysteine to phenylalanine, the CDR3 is 13 amino acids long. Only the CDR3 DNA stays, 39 bases, in frame from base 1. The collaborating institutions used their own protocols to collect whole blood in K2EDTA tubes. For TCRbeta analysis, collaborators shipped samples in one of three forms: frozen whole blood, isolated PBMCs, or DNA extracted from either of those sample types. Sequences were obtained from peripheral blood. The sequence was collected from a woman between 45 and 60 years old with acute or convalescent COVID-19. Recombination joined TRBV6-5 with TRBJ1-2, with no reliable assignment of the D segment. CDR3 reads: CASSLLADYGYTF. The bases are TGTGCCAGCAGCCTTCTGGCAGACTATGGCTACACCTTC.